Listed below are T cell receptor beta chains from one sample, sequenced in a study of technical replicates of blood from several donors. Sequencing was performed with immunoSEQ multiplex PCR; in TCRdb, only in-frame clones are kept and a portion is missing. This table has tens of thousands of clones, roughly 92% appearing once. The sequenced sample consisted of T cells isolated from PBMCs. These receptors originate from a human donor in good health. Both conserved end residues are trimmed from each CDR3.

v_call cdr3_aa
TRBV5-1 ASSPSPRQGRRFGYT
TRBV25-1 ASSDIGQHYGYT
TRBV21-1 ASSKAGLGSLTGAYEQY
TRBV7-9 ASSPGTDEQY
TRBV2 ASSDERGSSYNEQF
TRBV27 ASSPGTGELF
TRBV7-9 ASSRESGQGSHEQY
TRBV5-4 ASSTGQGNTEAF
TRBV5-1 ASSSGSHYTEAF
TRBV5-1 ASSLSSEIYGYT
TRBV5-4 ASRAGGSGSPLH
TRBV4-1 ASSQRTSGGYEQY
TRBV5-4 ASSRTSGSEETQY
TRBV10-3 VPGGANSGANVLT
TRBV4-2 ASSHLGGDSTDTQY
TRBV7-9 ASSPPATEAF
TRBV30 AWRIAGRAGTIY
TRBV11-1 ASSPGQINEQF
TRBV5-4 ASSAVREETQY
TRBV4-2 ASSQEVGQGYQPQH
TRBV5-1 ASSLDTGSNYGYT
TRBV5-1 ASSPGLRNEQF
TRBV25-1 ASSGRAGLSYEQY
TRBV9 ASSGTSGGPYNEQF
TRBV18 ASSPTGQDYGYT
TRBV7-9 ASSLCLLPTGCGNQPQH
TRBV27 ASSLRSSGYEQY
TRBV7-2 ASSLRQGREYGYT
TRBV6-6 ASRKRGQFSYEQY
TRBV18 ASSPKGKGRGETQY
TRBV23-1 ASSHTTTGTGRETQY
TRBV4-1 ASSPNPFRGLNTEAF
TRBV13 ASSSETQVVGLAGGPADTQY
TRBV14 ASSPGFYEQY
TRBV5-6 ASSFGGNSYEQY